Following are 8 T cell receptor beta chains from one sample sequenced in a study of T cells in narcolepsy. Measured with immunoSEQ multiplex PCR; TCRdb has only the in-frame clones, and not every one. The sample consists of about 40,000 clones, approximately 89% of them appearing once. Sequenced sample: CD45RA- memory CD4+ T cells from PBMCs. The receptors were sampled from a human donor with narcolepsy.

The CDR3 region has the DNA TGTGCCAGCAGACTCGATAGCGACTACGAGCAGTACTTC. It specifies CASRLDSDYEQYF. J is TRBJ2-7 and V is TRBV2, with a tentative D call TRBD2 (5 bases). There are 13 residues in the CDR3. Trimming took 6 bases from V and 3 from J, leaving 12 bases between them. Germline loops: CDR1 SNHLY, CDR2 FYNNEI.

This clone has only one observation. The chain couples TRBV9 to TRBJ2-1, with D unresolved. V lost 0 bases and J 6 bases, leaving 13 bases between the germline ends. The CDR3 spans 15 residues. CDR1 is SGDLS, CDR2 YYNGEE, per germline. The CDR3 nucleotides read TGTGCCAGCAGCGTAGCGCCGAGTCCAAGCAATGAGCAGTTCTTC. It codes for CASSVAPSPSNEQFF.

J is TRBJ2-7 and V is TRBV7-8; 7 nucleotides align to TRBD1. Trimming removed 4 bases from V and 3 bases from J; junction bases left unmatched: 9. Germline V gene data show CDR1 as SGHVS and CDR2 as FQNEAQ. This CDR3 spans 15 amino acids. DNA of the CDR3: TGTGCCAGCAGCTCACGGGACAGCCTCAACTACGAGCAGTACTTC. It codes for CASSSRDSLNYEQYF. Full variable domain (remainder filled in from reference TRBV7-8 and TRBJ2-7): GAGVSQSPRYKVAKRGQDVALRCDPISGHVSLFWYQQALGQGPEFLTYFQNEAQLDKSGLPSDRFFAERPEGSVSTLKIQRTQQEDSAVYLCASSSRDSLNYEQYFGPGTRLTVT.

The chain links TRBV29-1 to TRBJ2-7; TRBD1 agrees at 10 bases. CDR3 size: 13 residues. The J segment lost 3 bases and the V segment lost 5 bases, leaving 4 bases of the junction unmatched. The V gene's germline CDR1 is SQVTM and CDR2 ANQGSEA. The CDR3 loop reads CSVRGQGLYEQYF. DNA for the CDR3: TGCAGCGTTCGGGGACAGGGGCTCTACGAGCAGTACTTC.

The CDR3 DNA is TGTGCCAGCAGCTTGGCAGCCAAGGTCACTGAAGCTTTCTTT. As protein: CASSLAAKVTEAFF. This rearrangement joins TRBV5-5 to TRBJ1-1; D gene ambiguous. CDR3 length: 14 amino acids. Germline CDR1 and CDR2: SGHKS and YYEKEE (reference sequence). V was cut by 0 bases and J by 4 bases, with 10 bases left in between.

V usage is TRBV30 and J usage is TRBJ1-1; D call uncertain. There are 14 residues in the CDR3. V lost 0 bases and J lost 2, with 10 bases in between. The germline V gene has CDR1 GTSNPN and CDR2 SVGIG (reference sequence). CDR3 protein: CAWSVRWHNTEAFF. Here the CDR3 DNA reads TGTGCCTGGAGTGTTCGGTGGCACAACACTGAAGCTTTCTTT.

The chain combines TRBV4-1 with TRBJ2-2; no definite D call. The CDR3 is made up of 12 amino acids. Germline V gives CDR1 MGHRA, CDR2 YSYEKL. Trimming removed 1 base from V and 5 bases from J, with 2 bases in between. The CDR3 DNA follows: TGCGCCAGCAGCCAAGTAACCGGGGAGCTGTTTTTT. Protein sequence: CASSQVTGELFF.

In its sample, this clone was seen once. The chain carries TRBV30 and TRBJ2-3; D is uncertain. V shed 4 bases and J shed 4 bases, with 6 bases lying between them. The CDR3 length is 11 residues. CDR1 and CDR2 from the germline V gene are GTSNPN and SVGIG (reference sequence). CDR3 in DNA: TGTGCCTGGACCCCCTCAGATACGCAGTATTTT. This sequence encodes CAWTPSDTQYF.